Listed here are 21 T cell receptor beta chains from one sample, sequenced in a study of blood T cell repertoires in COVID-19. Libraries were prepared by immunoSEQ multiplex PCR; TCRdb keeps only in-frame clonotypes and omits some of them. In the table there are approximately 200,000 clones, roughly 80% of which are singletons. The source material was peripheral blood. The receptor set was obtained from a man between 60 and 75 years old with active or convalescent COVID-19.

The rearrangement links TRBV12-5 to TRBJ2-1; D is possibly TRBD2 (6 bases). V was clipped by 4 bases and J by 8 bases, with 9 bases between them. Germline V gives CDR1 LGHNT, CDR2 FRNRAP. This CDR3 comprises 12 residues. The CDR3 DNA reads TGTGCTAGTGGTTCCACTAGCTATGAGCAGTTCTTC. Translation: CASGSTSYEQFF.

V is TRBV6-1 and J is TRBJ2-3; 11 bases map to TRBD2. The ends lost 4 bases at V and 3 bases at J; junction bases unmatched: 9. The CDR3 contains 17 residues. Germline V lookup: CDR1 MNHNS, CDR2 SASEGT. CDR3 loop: CASSVDSGRALTDTQYF. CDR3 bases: TGTGCCAGCAGTGTTGATAGCGGGAGGGCCTTGACAGATACGCAGTATTTT.

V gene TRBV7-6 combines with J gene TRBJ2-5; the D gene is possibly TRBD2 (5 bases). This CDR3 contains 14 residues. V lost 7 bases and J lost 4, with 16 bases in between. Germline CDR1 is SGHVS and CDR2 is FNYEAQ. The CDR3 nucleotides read TGTGCCAGCAACTCTCTTGACACTAGAGAGACCCAGTACTTC. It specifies CASNSLDTRETQYF.

DNA of the CDR3: TGTGCCAGCAGTTTGACCGGGACTAGCGGGAGGACCGAGCAGTACTTC. Translated: CASSLTGTSGRTEQYF. V is TRBV27 and J is TRBJ2-7, with 15 bases identical to TRBD2. Germline assignment: CDR1 MNHEY and CDR2 SMNVEV (reference sequence). The CDR3 extends over 16 amino acids. V lost 3 bases to trimming and J lost 6 bases; unmatched junction nucleotides: 6.

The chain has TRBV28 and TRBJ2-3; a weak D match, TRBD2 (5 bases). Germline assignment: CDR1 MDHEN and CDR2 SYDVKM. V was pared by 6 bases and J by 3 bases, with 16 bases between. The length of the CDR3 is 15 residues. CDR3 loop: CASSESRSGTDTQYF. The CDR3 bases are TGTGCCAGCAGCGAGAGTAGGTCGGGGACAGATACGCAGTATTTT.

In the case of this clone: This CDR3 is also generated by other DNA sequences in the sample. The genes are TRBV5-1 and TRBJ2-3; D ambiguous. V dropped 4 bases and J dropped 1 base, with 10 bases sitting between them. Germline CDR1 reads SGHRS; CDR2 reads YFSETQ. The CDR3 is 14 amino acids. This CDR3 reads CASSLGLGTDTQYF. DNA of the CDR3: TGCGCCAGCAGCCTCGGGTTGGGCACAGATACGCAGTATTTT.

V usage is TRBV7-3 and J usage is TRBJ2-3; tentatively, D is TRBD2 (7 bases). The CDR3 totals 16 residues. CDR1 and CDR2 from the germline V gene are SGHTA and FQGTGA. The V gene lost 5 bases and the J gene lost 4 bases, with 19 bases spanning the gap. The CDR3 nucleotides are TGTGCCAGCAGCCCCCAGATTAGGGGGGGCGCAGATACGCAGTATTTT. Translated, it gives CASSPQIRGGADTQYF.

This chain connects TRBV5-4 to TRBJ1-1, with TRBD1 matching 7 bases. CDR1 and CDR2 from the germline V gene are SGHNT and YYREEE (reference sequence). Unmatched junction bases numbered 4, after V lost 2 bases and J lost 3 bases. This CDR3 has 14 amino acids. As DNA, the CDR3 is TGTGCCAGCAGCTTACCGGGACAGCACACTGAAGCTTTCTTT. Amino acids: CASSLPGQHTEAFF.

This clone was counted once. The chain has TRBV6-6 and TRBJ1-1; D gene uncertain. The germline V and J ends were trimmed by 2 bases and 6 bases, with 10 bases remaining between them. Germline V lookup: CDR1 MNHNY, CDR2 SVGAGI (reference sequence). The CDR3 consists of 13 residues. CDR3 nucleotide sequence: TGTGCCAGCAGTTACGAGGTCGGCTCTGAAGCTTTCTTT. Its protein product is CASSYEVGSEAFF.

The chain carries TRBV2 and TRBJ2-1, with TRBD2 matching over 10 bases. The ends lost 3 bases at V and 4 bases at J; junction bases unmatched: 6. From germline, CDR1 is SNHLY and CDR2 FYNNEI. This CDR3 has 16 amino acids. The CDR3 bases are TGTGCCAGCAGTGAGAGACGGACTAGCGGATACAATGAGCAGTTCTTC. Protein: CASSERRTSGYNEQFF.

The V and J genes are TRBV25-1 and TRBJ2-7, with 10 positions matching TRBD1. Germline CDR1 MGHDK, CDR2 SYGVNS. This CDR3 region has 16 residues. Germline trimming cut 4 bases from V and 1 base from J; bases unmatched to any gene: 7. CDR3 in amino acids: CASSGNPGQGSYEQYF. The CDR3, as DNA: TGTGCCAGCAGTGGCAATCCGGGACAGGGGTCCTACGAGCAGTACTTC.

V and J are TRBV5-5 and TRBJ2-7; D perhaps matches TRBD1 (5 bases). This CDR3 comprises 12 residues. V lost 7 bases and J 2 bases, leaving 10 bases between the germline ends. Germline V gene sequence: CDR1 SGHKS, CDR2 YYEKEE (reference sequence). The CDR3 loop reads CASGEQAYEQYF. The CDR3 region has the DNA TGTGCCAGCGGAGAACAGGCCTACGAGCAGTACTTC. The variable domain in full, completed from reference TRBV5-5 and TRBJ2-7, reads DAGVTQSPTHLIKTRGQQVTLRCSPISGHKSVSWYQQVLGQGPQFIFQYYEKEERGRGNFPDRFSARQFPNYSSELNVNALLLGDSALYLCASGEQAYEQYFGPGTRLTVT.

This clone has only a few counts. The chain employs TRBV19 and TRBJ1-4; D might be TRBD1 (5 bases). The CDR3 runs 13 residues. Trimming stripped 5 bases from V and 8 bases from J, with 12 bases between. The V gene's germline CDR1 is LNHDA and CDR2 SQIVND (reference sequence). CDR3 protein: CASSRQGWEKLFF. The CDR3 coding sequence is TGTGCCAGTAGTCGCCAGGGTTGGGAAAAACTGTTTTTT.

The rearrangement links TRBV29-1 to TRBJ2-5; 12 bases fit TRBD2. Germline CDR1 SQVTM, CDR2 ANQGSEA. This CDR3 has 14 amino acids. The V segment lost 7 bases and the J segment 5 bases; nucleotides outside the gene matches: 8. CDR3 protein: CSASGLAGSETQYF. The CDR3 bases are TGCAGCGCTTCGGGACTAGCGGGTAGCGAGACCCAGTACTTC.

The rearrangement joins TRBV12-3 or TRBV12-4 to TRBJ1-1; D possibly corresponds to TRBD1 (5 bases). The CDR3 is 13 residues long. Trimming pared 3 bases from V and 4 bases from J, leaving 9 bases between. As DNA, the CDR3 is TGTGCCAGCAGTTTCGGGGGTGCCACTGAAGCTTTCTTT. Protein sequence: CASSFGGATEAFF.

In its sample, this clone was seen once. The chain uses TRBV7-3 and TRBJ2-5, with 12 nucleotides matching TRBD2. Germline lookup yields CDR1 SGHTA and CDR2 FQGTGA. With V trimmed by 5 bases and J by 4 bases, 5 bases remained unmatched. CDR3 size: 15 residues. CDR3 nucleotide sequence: TGTGCCAGCAGCGCCCAGGGACTAGCGGGAGAGACCCAGTACTTC. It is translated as CASSAQGLAGETQYF.

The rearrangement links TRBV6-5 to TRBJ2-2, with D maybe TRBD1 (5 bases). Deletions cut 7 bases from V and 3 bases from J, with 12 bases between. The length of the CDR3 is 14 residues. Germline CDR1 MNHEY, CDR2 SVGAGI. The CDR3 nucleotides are TGTGCCAGCAACGGGCAGGGATACACCGGGGAGCTGTTTTTT. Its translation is CASNGQGYTGELFF.

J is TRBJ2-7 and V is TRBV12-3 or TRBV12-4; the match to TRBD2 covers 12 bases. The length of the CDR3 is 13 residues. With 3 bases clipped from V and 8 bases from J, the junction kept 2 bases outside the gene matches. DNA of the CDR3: TGTGCCAGCAGTTTCGGACTAGCGGGAAAGCAGTACTTC. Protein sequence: CASSFGLAGKQYF.

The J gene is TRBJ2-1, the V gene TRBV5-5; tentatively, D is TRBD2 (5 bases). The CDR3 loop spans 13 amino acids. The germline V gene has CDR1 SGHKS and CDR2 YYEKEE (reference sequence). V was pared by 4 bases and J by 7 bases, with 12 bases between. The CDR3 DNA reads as TGTGCCAGCAGCCAGGTCGGGGTGAATGAGCAGTTCTTC. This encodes CASSQVGVNEQFF.

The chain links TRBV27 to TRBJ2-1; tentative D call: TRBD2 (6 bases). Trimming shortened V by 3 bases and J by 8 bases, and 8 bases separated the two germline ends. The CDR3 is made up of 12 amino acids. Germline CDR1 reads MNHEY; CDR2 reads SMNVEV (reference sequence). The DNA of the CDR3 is TGTGCCAGCAGTTTTGGAGGGCATGAGCAGTTCTTC. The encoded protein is CASSFGGHEQFF.

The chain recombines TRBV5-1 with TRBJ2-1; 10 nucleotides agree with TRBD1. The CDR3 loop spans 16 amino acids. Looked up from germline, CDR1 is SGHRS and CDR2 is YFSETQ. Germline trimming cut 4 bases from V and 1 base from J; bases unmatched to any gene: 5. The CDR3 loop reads CASSPQGQGSYNEQFF. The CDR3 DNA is TGCGCCAGCAGCCCTCAGGGACAGGGGTCCTACAATGAGCAGTTCTTC.